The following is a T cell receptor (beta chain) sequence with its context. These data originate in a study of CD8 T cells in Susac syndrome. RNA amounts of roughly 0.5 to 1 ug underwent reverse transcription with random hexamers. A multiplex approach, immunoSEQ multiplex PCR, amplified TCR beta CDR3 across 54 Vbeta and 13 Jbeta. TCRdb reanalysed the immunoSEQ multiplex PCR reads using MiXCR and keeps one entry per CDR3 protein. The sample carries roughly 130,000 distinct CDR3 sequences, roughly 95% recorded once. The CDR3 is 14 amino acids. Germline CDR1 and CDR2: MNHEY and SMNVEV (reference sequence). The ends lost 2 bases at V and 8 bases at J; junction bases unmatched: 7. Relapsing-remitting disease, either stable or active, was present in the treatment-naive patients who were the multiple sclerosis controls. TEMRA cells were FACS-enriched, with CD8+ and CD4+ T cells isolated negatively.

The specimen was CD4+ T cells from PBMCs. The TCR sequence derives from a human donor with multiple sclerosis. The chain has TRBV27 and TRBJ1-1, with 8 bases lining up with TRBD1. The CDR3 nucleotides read TGTGCCAGCAGTTTAGCGAAAGGGACAGGCGAAGCTTTCTTT. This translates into CASSLAKGTGEAFF.